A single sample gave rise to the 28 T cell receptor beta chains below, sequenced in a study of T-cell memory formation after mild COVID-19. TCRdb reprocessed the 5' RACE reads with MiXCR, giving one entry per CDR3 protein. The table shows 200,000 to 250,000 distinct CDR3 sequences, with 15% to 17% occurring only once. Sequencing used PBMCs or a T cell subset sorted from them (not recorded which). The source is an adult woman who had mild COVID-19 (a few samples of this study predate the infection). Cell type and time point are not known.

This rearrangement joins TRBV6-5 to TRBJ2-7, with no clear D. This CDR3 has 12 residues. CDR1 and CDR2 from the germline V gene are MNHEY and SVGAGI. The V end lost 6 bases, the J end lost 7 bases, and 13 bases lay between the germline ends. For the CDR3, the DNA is TGTGCCAGCAGCACCCCAAAAGGGGAGCAGTACTTC. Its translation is CASSTPKGEQYF.

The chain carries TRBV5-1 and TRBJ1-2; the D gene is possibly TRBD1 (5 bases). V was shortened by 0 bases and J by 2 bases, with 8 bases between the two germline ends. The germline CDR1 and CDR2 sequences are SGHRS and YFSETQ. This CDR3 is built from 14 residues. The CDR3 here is CASSLVDSNYGYTF. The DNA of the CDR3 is TGCGCCAGCAGCTTGGTCGACAGCAACTATGGCTACACCTTC. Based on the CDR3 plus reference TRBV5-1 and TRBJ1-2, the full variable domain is KAGVTQTPRYLIKTRGQQVTLSCSPISGHRSVSWYQQTPGQGLQFLFEYFSETQRNKGNFPGRFSGRQFSNSRSEMNVSTLELGDSALYLCASSLVDSNYGYTFGSGTRLTVV.

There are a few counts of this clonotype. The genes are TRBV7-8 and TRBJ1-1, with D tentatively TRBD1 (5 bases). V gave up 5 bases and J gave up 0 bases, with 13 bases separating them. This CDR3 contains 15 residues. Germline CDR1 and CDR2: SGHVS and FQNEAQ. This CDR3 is CASSRQGIVNTEAFF. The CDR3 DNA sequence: TGTGCCAGCAGCAGGCAGGGAATCGTGAACACTGAAGCTTTCTTT.

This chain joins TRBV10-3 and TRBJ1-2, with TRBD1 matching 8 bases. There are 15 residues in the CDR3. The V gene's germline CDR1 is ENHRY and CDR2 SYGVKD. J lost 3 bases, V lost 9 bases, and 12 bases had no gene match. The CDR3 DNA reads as TGTGCCATGAAGGGGACAGGTGAAGGGGACTATGGCTACACCTTC. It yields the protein CAMKGTGEGDYGYTF.

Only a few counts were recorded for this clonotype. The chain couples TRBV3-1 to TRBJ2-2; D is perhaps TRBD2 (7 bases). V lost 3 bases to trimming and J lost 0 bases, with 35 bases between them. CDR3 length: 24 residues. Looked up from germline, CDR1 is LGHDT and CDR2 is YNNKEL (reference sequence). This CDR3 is CASSHDRGRWEGSRDTPNTGELFF. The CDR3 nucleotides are TGTGCCAGCAGCCACGATAGGGGTCGTTGGGAGGGGTCCCGGGACACGCCGAACACCGGGGAGCTGTTTTTT. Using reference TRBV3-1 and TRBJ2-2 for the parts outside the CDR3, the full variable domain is DTAVSQTPKYLVTQMGNDKSIKCEQNLGHDTMYWYKQDSKKFLKIMFSYNNKELIINETVPNRFSPKSPDKAHLNLHINSLELGDSAVYFCASSHDRGRWEGSRDTPNTGELFFGEGSRLTVL.

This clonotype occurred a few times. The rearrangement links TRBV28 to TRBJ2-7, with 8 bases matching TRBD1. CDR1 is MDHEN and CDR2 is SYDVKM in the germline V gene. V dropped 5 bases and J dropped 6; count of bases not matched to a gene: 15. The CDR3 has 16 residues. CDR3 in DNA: TGTGCCAGCAGTACCTCCTCCGGGACAGGCTTGGGCGAGCAGTACTTC. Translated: CASSTSSGTGLGEQYF.

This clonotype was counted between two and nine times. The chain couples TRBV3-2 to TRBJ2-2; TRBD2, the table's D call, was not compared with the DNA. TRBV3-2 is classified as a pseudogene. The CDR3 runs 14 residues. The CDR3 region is CASSYSGRAGELFF. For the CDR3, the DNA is TGTGCCAGCAGCTATAGCGGGAGGGCCGGGGAGCTGTTTTTT.

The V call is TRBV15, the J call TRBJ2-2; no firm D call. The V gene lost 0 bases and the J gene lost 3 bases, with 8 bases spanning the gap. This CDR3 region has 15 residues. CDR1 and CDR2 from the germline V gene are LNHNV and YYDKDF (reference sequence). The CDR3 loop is CATSRDPGYTGELFF. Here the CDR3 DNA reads TGTGCCACCAGCAGAGATCCAGGATACACCGGGGAGCTGTTTTTT.

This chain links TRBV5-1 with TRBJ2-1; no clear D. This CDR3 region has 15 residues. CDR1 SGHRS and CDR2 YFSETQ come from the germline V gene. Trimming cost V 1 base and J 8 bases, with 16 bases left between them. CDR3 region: CASSLRTAVPHEQFF. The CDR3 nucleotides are TGCGCCAGCAGCTTGAGAACCGCGGTTCCTCATGAGCAGTTCTTC. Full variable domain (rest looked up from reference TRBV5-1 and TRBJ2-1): KAGVTQTPRYLIKTRGQQVTLSCSPISGHRSVSWYQQTPGQGLQFLFEYFSETQRNKGNFPGRFSGRQFSNSRSEMNVSTLELGDSALYLCASSLRTAVPHEQFFGPGTRLTVL.

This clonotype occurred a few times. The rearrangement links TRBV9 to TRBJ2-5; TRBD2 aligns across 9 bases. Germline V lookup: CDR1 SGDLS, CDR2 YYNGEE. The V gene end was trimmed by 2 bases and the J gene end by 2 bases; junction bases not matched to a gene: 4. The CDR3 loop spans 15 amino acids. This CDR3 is CASSVSSGGQETQYF. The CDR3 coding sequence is TGTGCCAGCAGCGTCAGTAGCGGGGGTCAAGAGACCCAGTACTTC.

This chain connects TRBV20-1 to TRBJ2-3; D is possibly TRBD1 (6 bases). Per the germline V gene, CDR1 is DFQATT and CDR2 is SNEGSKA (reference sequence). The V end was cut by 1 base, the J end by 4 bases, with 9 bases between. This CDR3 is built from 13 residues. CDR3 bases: TGCAGTGCTAGAGTACAGGGTTCAGATACGCAGTATTTT. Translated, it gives CSARVQGSDTQYF.

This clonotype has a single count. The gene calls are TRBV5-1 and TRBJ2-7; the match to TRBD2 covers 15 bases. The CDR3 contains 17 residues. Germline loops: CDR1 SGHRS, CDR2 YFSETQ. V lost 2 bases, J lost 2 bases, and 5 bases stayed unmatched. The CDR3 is CASSFIRTSGRAYEQYF. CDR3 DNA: TGCGCCAGCAGCTTCATTCGGACTAGCGGGAGGGCCTACGAGCAGTACTTC.

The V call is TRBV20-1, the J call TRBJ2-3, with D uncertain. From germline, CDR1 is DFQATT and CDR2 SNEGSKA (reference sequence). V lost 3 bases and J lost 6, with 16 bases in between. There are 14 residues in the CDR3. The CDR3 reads CSASSSTSGDTQYF. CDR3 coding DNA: TGCAGTGCTAGTTCCAGTACCTCCGGGGATACGCAGTATTTT.

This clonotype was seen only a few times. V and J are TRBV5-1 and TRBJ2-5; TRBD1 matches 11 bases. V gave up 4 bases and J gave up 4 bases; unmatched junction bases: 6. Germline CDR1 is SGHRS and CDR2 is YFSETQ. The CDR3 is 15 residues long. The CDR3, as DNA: TGCGCCAGCAGCCCAGGACAGGGGGCTGCAGAGACCCAGTACTTC. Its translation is CASSPGQGAAETQYF.

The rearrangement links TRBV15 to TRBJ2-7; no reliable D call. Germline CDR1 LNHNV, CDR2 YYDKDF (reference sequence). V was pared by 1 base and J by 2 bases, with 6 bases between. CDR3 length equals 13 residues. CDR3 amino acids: CATSRVGPYEQYF. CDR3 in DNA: TGTGCCACCAGCAGAGTAGGACCCTACGAGCAGTACTTC.

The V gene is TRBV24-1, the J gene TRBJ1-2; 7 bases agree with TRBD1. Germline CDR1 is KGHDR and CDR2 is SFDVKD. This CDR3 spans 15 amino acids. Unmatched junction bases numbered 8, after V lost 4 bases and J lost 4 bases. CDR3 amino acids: CATSDYRQGVYGYTF. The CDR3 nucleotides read TGTGCCACCAGTGACTATCGACAGGGAGTCTATGGCTACACCTTC.

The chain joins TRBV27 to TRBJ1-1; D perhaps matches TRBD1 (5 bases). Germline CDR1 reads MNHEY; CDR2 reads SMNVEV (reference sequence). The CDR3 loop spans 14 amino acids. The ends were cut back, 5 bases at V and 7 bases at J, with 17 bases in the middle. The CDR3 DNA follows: TGTGCCAGCAGTACGATAGAGGGACGGATTGAAGCTTTCTTT. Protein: CASSTIEGRIEAFF.

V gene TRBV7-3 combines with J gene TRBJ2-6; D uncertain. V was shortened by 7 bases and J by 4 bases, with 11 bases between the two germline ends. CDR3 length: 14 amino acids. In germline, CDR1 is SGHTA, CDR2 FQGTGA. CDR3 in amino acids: CASTPRGGANVLTF. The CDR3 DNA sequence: TGTGCCAGCACCCCCAGAGGAGGGGCCAACGTCCTGACTTTC.

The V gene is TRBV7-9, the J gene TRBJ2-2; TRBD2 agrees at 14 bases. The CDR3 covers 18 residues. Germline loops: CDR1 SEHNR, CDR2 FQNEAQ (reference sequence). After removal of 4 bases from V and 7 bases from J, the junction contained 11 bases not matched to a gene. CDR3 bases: TGTGCCAGCAGCTCAGCCTCGGGACTAGCGGGAGTAGACGGGGAGCTGTTTTTT. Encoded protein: CASSSASGLAGVDGELFF.

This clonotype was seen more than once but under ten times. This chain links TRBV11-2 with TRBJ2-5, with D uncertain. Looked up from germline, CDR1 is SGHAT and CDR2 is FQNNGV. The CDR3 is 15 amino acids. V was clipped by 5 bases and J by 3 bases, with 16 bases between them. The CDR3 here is CASSPGPGAEETQYF. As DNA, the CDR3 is TGTGCCAGCAGCCCCGGGCCCGGCGCGGAAGAGACCCAGTACTTC. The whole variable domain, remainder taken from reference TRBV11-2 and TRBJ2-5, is EAGVAQSPRYKIIEKRQSVAFWCNPISGHATLYWYQQILGQGPKLLIQFQNNGVVDDSQLPKDRFSAERLKGVDSTLKIQPAKLEDSAVYLCASSPGPGAEETQYFGPGTRLLVL.

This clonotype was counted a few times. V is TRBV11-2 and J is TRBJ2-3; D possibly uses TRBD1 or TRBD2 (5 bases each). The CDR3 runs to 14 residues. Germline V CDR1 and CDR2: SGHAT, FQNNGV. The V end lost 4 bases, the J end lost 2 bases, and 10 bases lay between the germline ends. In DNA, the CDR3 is TGTGCCAGCAGCTACCGGGACGACACAGATACGCAGTATTTT. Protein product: CASSYRDDTDTQYF. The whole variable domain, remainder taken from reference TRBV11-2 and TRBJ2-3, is EAGVAQSPRYKIIEKRQSVAFWCNPISGHATLYWYQQILGQGPKLLIQFQNNGVVDDSQLPKDRFSAERLKGVDSTLKIQPAKLEDSAVYLCASSYRDDTDTQYFGPGTRLTVL.

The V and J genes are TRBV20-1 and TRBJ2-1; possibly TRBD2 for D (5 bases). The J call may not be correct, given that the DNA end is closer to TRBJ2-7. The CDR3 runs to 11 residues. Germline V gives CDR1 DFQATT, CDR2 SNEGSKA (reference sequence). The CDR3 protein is CSATRDVAQYF. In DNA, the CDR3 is TGCAGTGCCACGAGGGATGTTGCGCAGTACTTC.

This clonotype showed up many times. CDR3 coding DNA: TGTGCCAGCAGCTCAGACAGGGGGCATGGCTACACCTTC. Its protein product is CASSSDRGHGYTF. The chain has TRBV7-9 and TRBJ1-2, with 10 bases identical to TRBD1. V shed 4 bases and J 6 bases; nucleotides not matched to a gene: 2. CDR1 SEHNR and CDR2 FQNEAQ come from the germline V gene (reference sequence). CDR3 size: 13 residues. Full variable domain (missing parts from reference TRBV7-9 and TRBJ1-2): DTGVSQNPRHKITKRGQNVTFRCDPISEHNRLYWYRQTLGQGPEFLTYFQNEAQLEKSRLLSDRFSAERPKGSFSTLEIQRTEQGDSAMYLCASSSDRGHGYTFGSGTRLTVV.

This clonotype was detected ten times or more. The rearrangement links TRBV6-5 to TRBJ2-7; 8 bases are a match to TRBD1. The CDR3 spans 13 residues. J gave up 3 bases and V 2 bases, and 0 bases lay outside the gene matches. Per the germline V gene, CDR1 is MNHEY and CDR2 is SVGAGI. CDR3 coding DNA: TGTGCCAGCAGTTACGACAGGGGCTACGAGCAGTACTTC. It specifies CASSYDRGYEQYF.

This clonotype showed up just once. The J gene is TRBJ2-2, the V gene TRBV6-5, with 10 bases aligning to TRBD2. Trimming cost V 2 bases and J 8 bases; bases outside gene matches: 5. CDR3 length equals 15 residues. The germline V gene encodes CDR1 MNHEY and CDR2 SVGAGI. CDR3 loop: CASSYQGLALGELFF. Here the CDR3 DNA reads TGTGCCAGCAGTTACCAGGGACTAGCGTTGGGGGAGCTGTTTTTT.

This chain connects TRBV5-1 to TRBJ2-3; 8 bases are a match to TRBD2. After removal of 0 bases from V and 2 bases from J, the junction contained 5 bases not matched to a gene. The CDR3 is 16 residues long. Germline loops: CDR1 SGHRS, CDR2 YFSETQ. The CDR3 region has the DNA TGCGCCAGCAGCTTGGCATTAGCGGGGAACACAGATACGCAGTATTTT. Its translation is CASSLALAGNTDTQYF.

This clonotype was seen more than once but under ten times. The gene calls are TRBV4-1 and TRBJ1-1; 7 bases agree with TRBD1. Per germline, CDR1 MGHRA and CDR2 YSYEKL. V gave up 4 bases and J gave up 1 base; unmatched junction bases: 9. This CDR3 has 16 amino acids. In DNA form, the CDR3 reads TGCGCCAGCAGCCGCGGTACGGGGACAGCGAACACTGAAGCTTTCTTT. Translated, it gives CASSRGTGTANTEAFF.

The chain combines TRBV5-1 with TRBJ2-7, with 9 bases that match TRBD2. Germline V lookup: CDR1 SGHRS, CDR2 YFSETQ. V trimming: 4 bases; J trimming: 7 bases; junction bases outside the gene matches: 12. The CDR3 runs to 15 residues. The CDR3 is CASSVTGTSFEEQYF. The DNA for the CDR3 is TGCGCCAGCAGCGTCACCGGGACTAGCTTTGAGGAGCAGTACTTC.